This paragraph covers one T cell receptor (beta chain) sequence. This clone was detected only once. The antigen it recognizes is unknown. Per-base qualities were not stored, and no clone one base away is much larger. The cohort comprised fewer than 700 healthy bone marrow donors. All cohort members were sampled while nominally healthy, although unrecorded immune exposures were likely present. The donor tested CMV seronegative, placing the donor among the approximately 360 seronegative members of the cohort. A peripheral blood sample was collected from each donor, and TCR beta sequencing was performed on peripheral blood mononuclear cells. The Qiagen DNeasy Blood Extraction Kit was used to extract genomic DNA from the blood cell samples. The sample comes from a study of cytomegalovirus exposure and HLA in healthy donors (dated by TCRdb to the late 2010s). With regard to the full study: In an earlier analysis of approximately 640 of the donors, around 300 Gb of sequence data and 100 million or so unique TCR beta sequences from roughly 180 million T cells were reported. About 300 gigabases of sequencing data and approximately 85 million unique TCR sequences were included in an early release covering roughly 600 HLA-typed donors. The genetic ancestry cluster associated with self-reported Caucasian donors included approximately 85% of the 398 genotyped donors. The study aimed to test whether cataloging public T cell receptors could reveal signatures of past pathogen exposure. The study profiled the T cell repertoires of about 640 subjects by immunosequencing and related them to cytomegalovirus serostatus. Besides the first cohort of around 670 subjects, a separate validation cohort made up of 120 or so different subjects was used. The study combined high-throughput TCR immunosequencing, statistical association of individual TCRs with disease status, and machine learning to predict cytomegalovirus infection status. In a later analysis, previously published TCR beta repertoires from 670 or so donors were re-analyzed and high-resolution HLA genotyping was added so that TCR occurrence patterns could be studied. Rather than drawing on any new phenotypic data, the later analysis identified candidate immune exposures from TCR beta sequences and the way those sequences occurred across donors. An earlier analysis of around 640 of the donors used high-throughput TCR beta sequencing to judge whether each TCR beta V gene segment behaved as functional or pseudogenic. Donor age, sex, ethnicity and CMV serostatus were compiled alongside the repertoire data. A later genetic analysis used genome-wide SNP genotypes for about three fifths of the 666 donors, treating that subset as a discovery cohort. Every repertoire in the discovery cohort had been generated on one and the same sequencing platform. Class I and class II HLA loci were covered by the typing at four-digit resolution. Typing coverage differed by locus: A, B, C, DRB1 and DQB1 were typed in about 620-640 donors, DQA1 in approximately 520, DPA1 in around 610, and DPB1 in around 440. Because of strong linkage in the cohort, 5 or 6 DR-DQ haplotypes were treated as single units for association and clustering. Among 300 to 450 genotyped donors of the cohort, an average of around 240,000 unique TCR beta nucleotide sequences were sequenced per donor, around a sixth of them non-productive. Paper-wide results and their limitations: HLA typing was unavailable for some donors at each locus, so association tests used only the typed subset. Cytomegalovirus status was reported to be diagnosed by the classifier with high specificity and sensitivity in both the original and validation cohorts. Specific HLA alleles were associated with about 17,000 TCR beta sequences at a false discovery rate of 0.05 in a later analysis. In the study, about 150 TCR beta chains were listed as associated with cytomegalovirus. In a later analysis, most CMV-associated TCR beta chains were found to appear HLA-restricted, with HLA associations seemingly driven largely by CMV exposure. The cohort was sequenced for TCR beta chains only, and without alpha or paired-chain data the features that could be detected were limited. Correlated functional status among segregating V segments might be attributable to linkage disequilibrium, but an unknown experimental factor could not be ruled out. A cluster of highly shared sequence variants was judged likely to represent a technical artifact of the sequencing pipeline. According to the authors, the approach could potentially be generalized to other disease states and immunological phenotypes. Compared with equally common non-associated chains, HLA-associated TCR beta chains in a later analysis were more clonally expanded and had lower generation probabilities. A further reported finding was that TCR beta sequences accurately predicted the HLA-A and HLA-B alleles for most subjects in the first cohort. A few of the identified cytomegalovirus-associated TCR beta chains were confirmed in vitro to be specific for cytomegalovirus antigens. Several of the top co-occurrence clusters appeared to be linked to parvovirus B19, influenza, CMV and Epstein-Barr virus, according to a later analysis. In a later genetic analysis, a missense DCLRE1C variant was associated with V-gene and J-gene trimming of TCR beta chains, and the association was replicated in an independent cohort. According to a later genetic analysis, donors in an Asian-associated ancestry cluster had fewer N-insertions in productive TCRs than the roughly 700-donor mean. When HLA alleles, especially DR and DQ, strongly co-occurred, attributing TCR associations to individual alleles was difficult. Because counts were too low, 15 to 20 rarely observed V segments, including chromosome 9 orphons, were excluded from the earlier analysis of fewer than 650 of the donors. Most TCR sequences were observed very rarely across donors, whereas some public TCRs were present in many individuals. For the cohort, immune exposure information was limited to CMV serostatus. Some IMGT-functional V segments, including TRBV6-2 and TRBV6-3, could not be told apart with the 87-base-pair reads, so those segments were excluded. A later analysis found that TCR association rates varied across HLA loci, with DRB1 alleles showing the most associated TCRs and HLA-C alleles the fewest. An earlier analysis of roughly 570 of the donors showed that most TCR beta V segments appeared in productive rearrangements either about 87% or about 30% of the time, which broadly matched IMGT annotations. Sequencing depth was assumed to be roughly uniform across donors in the presence/absence analyses, though that assumption may not hold.

V is cut by 5 bases and J by 7 bases, and the space between the germline ends is 15 bases. From the cysteine up to the phenylalanine, the CDR3 has a length of 13 residues. This entry keeps only the CDR3 DNA: 39 bases, framed from base 1. Based on the germline V gene (reference sequence), the CDR1 and CDR2 sequences are SGHAT and FQDESV. Library prep was done by the immunoSEQ multiplex PCR assay. For the multiplex PCR, a mixture combining 60 forward primers for TCR Vbeta segments and 13 reverse primers for TCR Jbeta segments was used. Amplification of the CDR3 region of rearranged TCR beta genes was performed with a multiplex PCR assay on genomic DNA. Amplified TCR beta libraries were sequenced as 87-base-pair reads on the Illumina HiSeq System. The original pipeline was this. In a later analysis, about 80 million unique TCR beta chains were counted across the 500 to 700 repertoires, and roughly 11 million of these chains were shared by at least two donors. Raw reads were error-corrected and collapsed into unique sequences by a nearest-neighbor algorithm in which closely related sequences were merged to remove PCR and sequencing errors. V, D and J gene segments were assigned by aligning CDR3 sequences to IMGT reference sequences. For a sequence to be retained, a match of at least six nucleotides was required to both a V gene segment and a J gene segment. Rearrangements were classified as productive when the CDR3 lacked stop codons and remained in frame with V and J, and all other rearrangements were classified as non-productive. Following IMGT convention, CDR3 was defined as the stretch from the second conserved V-encoded cysteine to the conserved J-encoded phenylalanine. In an earlier analysis of 500 to 650 of the donors, sequences lacking an unambiguous match to a single V gene segment were excluded. An earlier analysis of several hundred of the donors called V segments functional above 56.7% productive rearrangements and segregating when the between-donor standard deviation exceeded 5%. A statistical classification framework was built for diagnosing cytomegalovirus status from the catalog of TCR beta chain sequences. V and J gene assignment, in a later analysis, came from comparing TCR nucleotide sequences with IMGT/GENE-DB human TR gene sequences. In a later analysis, CDR3 sequences and most-parsimonious VDJ recombination scenarios were assigned using the TCRdist pipeline. A later analysis defined each TCR beta chain by its CDR3 amino acid sequence plus V-gene family, and excluded reads lacking a unique V-gene family. To address suspected cross-contamination and a sequencing artifact, a later analysis removed 450 to 700 highly shared, low-generation-probability nucleotide sequences. In a later analysis, a clonal expansion index for each public chain was calculated from normalized within-repertoire ranks of inferred template counts. A later analysis computed generation probabilities with a VDJ recombination model fitted to out-of-frame rearrangements, and checked the results against IGoR. In a later analysis, TCR-TCR, TCR-HLA and TCR-CMV co-occurrence was scored with hypergeometric tests, and a repertoire-size bias correction was applied to TCR pairs. In a later analysis, false discovery rates were estimated by permuting HLA or CMV assignments 20 times. In a later analysis, co-occurring TCRs were grouped with DBSCAN, and TCRdist sequence similarity was added when clustering was performed within HLA-allele-positive subsets. For co-occurrence clustering, repertoires with fewer than 30,000 or more than 120,000 public chains were excluded, along with roughly 5 repertoires with anomalous nucleotide sharing. TCRdb stores this immuneACCESS table with in-frame sequences only. Part of the clones is absent; in the studies checked, under half of the shortfall reflects unresolved V genes, and no reason is known for the rest. From that table come the V and J calls and clone size; the DNA was used to work out D and trimming. The sample table contains around 180,000 clones; only one count was recorded for around 87% of them. The top ten constitute under 2% of the sample.

The TCR originated in a young woman in good health and CMV-seronegative. This chain is built from TRBV11-1 and TRBJ2-7; the best D guess is TRBD1, with 6 bases matching. Material for sequencing was PBMCs. The CDR3 is CASSITGLGEQYF. The DNA sequence is as follows: TGTGCCAGCAGCATAACAGGGTTGGGTGAGCAGTACTTC.